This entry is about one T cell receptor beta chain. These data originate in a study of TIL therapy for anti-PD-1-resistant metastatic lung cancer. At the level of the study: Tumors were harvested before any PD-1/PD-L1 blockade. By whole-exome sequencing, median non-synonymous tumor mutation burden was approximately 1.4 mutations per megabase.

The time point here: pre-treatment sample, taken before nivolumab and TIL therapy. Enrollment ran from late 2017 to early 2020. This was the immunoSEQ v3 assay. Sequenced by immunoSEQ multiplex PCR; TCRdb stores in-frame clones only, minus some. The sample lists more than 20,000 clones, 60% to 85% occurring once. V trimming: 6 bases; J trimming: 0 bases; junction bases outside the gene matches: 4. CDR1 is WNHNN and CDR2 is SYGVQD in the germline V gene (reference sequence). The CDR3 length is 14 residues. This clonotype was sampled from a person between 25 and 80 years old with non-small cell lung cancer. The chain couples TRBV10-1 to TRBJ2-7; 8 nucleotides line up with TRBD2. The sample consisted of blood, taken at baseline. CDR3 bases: TGCGCCAGCAGCACTAGCGGAGCCTCCTACGAGCAGTACTTC. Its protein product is CASSTSGASYEQYF.